This T cell receptor (beta chain) was identified during a study of T cell responses to AZD1222 COVID-19 vaccine. Trimming at V came to 8 bases and at J to 3 bases, leaving 6 bases not matched to a gene. CDR3 length equals 15 residues. The germline gives CDR1 SNHLY, CDR2 FYNNEI. The method was immunoSEQ multiplex PCR; TCRdb's version includes in-frame clones alone and lacks a portion of them. The sample holds more than 35,000 clones, under 85% seen once. This chain links TRBV2 with TRBJ2-1; 11 bases map to TRBD2. The TCR sequence derives from an adult in good health. The sequencing here drew on peripheral blood, taken on day 0 of AZD1222 vaccination. The CDR3 bases are TGTGCCAGCCGGTCGACTAGCGGGATCTACAATGAGCAGTTCTTC. This sequence encodes CASRSTSGIYNEQFF.